These 28 T cell receptor beta chains share one sample of origin, sequenced in a study of somatic mutations in cytotoxic T cells in rheumatoid arthritis. The table came from immunoSEQ multiplex PCR; TCRdb's copy has only in-frame clones and leaves some out. The repertoire includes approximately 4,200 clones, roughly 87% of them detected once, and about 29% sits in the top ten. Sequencing was performed on CD8+ T cells sorted from blood. Receptors were obtained from a woman in her sixties or seventies with rheumatoid arthritis.

V and J are TRBV6-6 and TRBJ1-1, with D unresolved. Trimming stripped 2 bases from V and 1 base from J, with 8 bases between. Germline-derived CDR1 and CDR2 are MNHNY and SVGAGI (reference sequence). The CDR3 loop spans 14 amino acids. The CDR3 region is CASSYVQKNTEAFF. For the CDR3, the DNA is TGTGCCAGCAGTTACGTCCAGAAGAACACTGAAGCTTTCTTT.

V and J are TRBV7-3 and TRBJ2-1; 9 bases align to TRBD2. This CDR3 region has 14 residues. Germline V gene lookup returns CDR1 SGHTA and CDR2 FQGTGA. V lost 6 bases, J lost 7 bases, and 7 bases stayed unmatched. The CDR3 loop is CASRAGGLLNEQFF. In nucleotides, the CDR3 is TGTGCCAGCAGAGCGGGGGGCCTATTAAATGAGCAGTTCTTC.

The chain recombines TRBV5-1 with TRBJ2-1; the match to TRBD2 covers 8 bases. Germline values: CDR1 SGHRS, CDR2 YFSETQ. CDR3 length: 15 residues. Trimming removed 4 bases from V and 9 bases from J; junction bases left unmatched: 12. In nucleotides, the CDR3 is TGCGCCAGCAGCCCGGCGGGACTAGGGGTCATTGAGCAGTTCTTC. Translated: CASSPAGLGVIEQFF.

In its sample, this clone was seen a few times. The chain employs TRBV5-8 and TRBJ1-3; TRBD1 is a possible D gene (5 bases). The CDR3 spans 14 residues. Germline assignment: CDR1 SGHTS and CDR2 YDEGEE. Trimming took off 3 bases at V and 3 bases at J, with 10 bases between the two ends. CDR3 sequence (DNA): TGTGCCAGCAGCTGGGGCGGTTTTGGAAACACCATATATTTT. Amino acid sequence: CASSWGGFGNTIYF.

The chain couples TRBV27 to TRBJ2-5; D might be TRBD2 (5 bases). V lost 0 bases, J lost 5 bases, and 10 bases lay in between. Germline V lookup: CDR1 MNHEY, CDR2 SMNVEV (reference sequence). The CDR3 is 14 residues long. The CDR3 loop is CASSLSLASETQYF. The CDR3 DNA reads as TGTGCCAGCAGTTTATCCCTAGCTTCGGAGACCCAGTACTTC.

The genes are TRBV9 and TRBJ2-6, with D possibly TRBD1 on 5 matching bases. The CDR3 consists of 20 residues. Per the germline V gene, CDR1 is SGDLS and CDR2 is YYNGEE. With 2 bases removed from V and 1 base from J, the gap between germline ends came to 22 bases. This CDR3 reads CASSVPFLETVGSGANVLTF. The CDR3 region has the DNA TGTGCCAGCAGCGTCCCCTTCCTCGAGACAGTTGGATCTGGGGCCAACGTCCTGACTTTC.

The V call is TRBV5-6, the J call TRBJ1-4; D gene ambiguous. Germline CDR1 reads SGHDT; CDR2 reads YYEEEE. V lost 4 bases, J lost 10 bases, and 14 bases lay in between. The length of the CDR3 is 13 residues. The CDR3 DNA is TGTGCCAGCAGCCGGAGTGTCGCCGGAAAACTGTTTTTT. Translation gives CASSRSVAGKLFF.

The V gene is TRBV28, the J gene TRBJ1-4; 7 positions match TRBD1. Germline assignment: CDR1 MDHEN and CDR2 SYDVKM. This CDR3 spans 18 amino acids. V was clipped by 5 bases and J by 0 bases; unmatched bases: 12. CDR3 DNA sequence: TGTGCCAGCAGTCGGTACGCTTCAGGGGGGCCAACTAATGAAAAACTGTTTTTT. Amino acids: CASSRYASGGPTNEKLFF.

The chain is built from TRBV11-3 and TRBJ2-7; D perhaps matches TRBD1 (5 bases). Trimming pared 4 bases from V and 4 bases from J, leaving 14 bases between. CDR3 length: 14 residues. Germline CDR1 reads SGHNT; CDR2 reads YENEEA. This CDR3 is CASSSLWQGYEQYF. CDR3 DNA sequence: TGTGCCAGCAGCTCTTTGTGGCAGGGTTACGAGCAGTACTTC.

V gene TRBV2 combines with J gene TRBJ2-3, with 8 bases that match TRBD2. J lost 4 bases, V lost 3 bases, and 6 bases had no gene match. The V gene's germline CDR1 is SNHLY and CDR2 FYNNEI. The CDR3 length is 15 residues. DNA for the CDR3: TGTGCCAGCAGTGATGGCGGGAGGTTTGCAGATACGCAGTATTTT. Translation: CASSDGGRFADTQYF.

Judged by abundance, this clone is large. The chain carries TRBV11-2 and TRBJ1-4, with D unresolved. This CDR3 has 13 residues. Germline CDR1 and CDR2: SGHAT and FQNNGV. V was clipped by 5 bases and J by 5 bases, with 9 bases between them. The CDR3 loop reads CASSRHPNEKLFF. The CDR3 coding sequence is TGTGCCAGCAGCCGACACCCCAATGAAAAACTGTTTTTT.

The V gene is TRBV7-2, the J gene TRBJ2-7; TRBD2 might be the D (5 bases). The CDR3 sequence is 13 residues long. CDR1 and CDR2 (germline): SGHTA, FQGNSA. V gave up 1 base and J gave up 4 bases, with 8 bases separating them. The CDR3 sequence is CASSLVSGYEQYF. DNA for the CDR3: TGTGCCAGCAGCTTAGTCAGCGGTTACGAGCAGTACTTC.

The rearrangement links TRBV11-3 to TRBJ2-7; 9 nucleotides match TRBD2. CDR3 length equals 16 residues. In germline, CDR1 is SGHNT, CDR2 YENEEA. J was trimmed by 4 bases and V by 5 bases; bases with no gene match: 12. CDR3 sequence reads: CASSPHRGLAQYEQYF. The CDR3, as DNA: TGTGCCAGCAGCCCCCACCGGGGACTAGCACAATACGAGCAGTACTTC.

The J gene is TRBJ1-4, the V gene TRBV7-9; D remains ambiguous. V lost 3 bases to trimming and J lost 5 bases, with 10 bases between them. This CDR3 is built from 14 residues. Looked up from germline, CDR1 is SEHNR and CDR2 is FQNEAQ (reference sequence). CDR3 nucleotide sequence: TGTGCCAGCAGCTTTGGCGGGTTGAATGAAAAACTGTTTTTT. It specifies CASSFGGLNEKLFF.

The chain recombines TRBV28 with TRBJ2-5; TRBD1 is a possible D gene (5 bases). TRBJ2-7 matches the DNA end more closely, so the J call is doubtful. The CDR3 contains 14 residues. Germline assignment: CDR1 MDHEN and CDR2 SYDVKM. This CDR3 reads CASSLNIGDDEQYF. DNA for the CDR3: TGTGCCAGCAGTTTAAATATAGGGGATGACGAGCAGTACTTC.

This clone was observed once. The chain employs TRBV5-1 and TRBJ2-3, with 7 bases aligning to TRBD2. V was pared by 0 bases and J by 4 bases, with 2 bases of the junction left unmatched. Germline loops: CDR1 SGHRS, CDR2 YFSETQ. This CDR3 region has 14 residues. CDR3 sequence reads: CASSLELAADTQYF. The DNA of the CDR3 is TGCGCCAGCAGCTTGGAGCTAGCGGCAGATACGCAGTATTTT.

The rearrangement joins TRBV13 to TRBJ1-1, with 7 bases lining up with TRBD1. This CDR3 spans 17 amino acids. The trim removed 7 bases at V and 5 bases at J, leaving 19 bases unmatched. The germline gives CDR1 PRHDT, CDR2 FYEKMQ (reference sequence). The CDR3 protein is CASTHRSPQGNWTEAFF. Written as DNA, the CDR3 is TGTGCCAGCACCCACCGGTCCCCACAGGGGAATTGGACTGAAGCTTTCTTT.

The V gene is TRBV7-9, the J gene TRBJ2-5; D ambiguous. The CDR3 is 16 residues long. Trimming took 7 bases from V and 4 from J, leaving 22 bases between them. Germline CDR1 and CDR2: SEHNR and FQNEAQ (reference sequence). CDR3 sequence: CASKKGWAGLIETQYF. The CDR3 DNA sequence: TGTGCCAGCAAAAAAGGCTGGGCAGGTTTGATAGAGACCCAGTACTTC.

The V call is TRBV6-1, the J call TRBJ2-1; D may be TRBD2 (6 bases). Trimming pared 2 bases from V and 0 bases from J, leaving 14 bases between. The CDR3 has 17 residues. The germline CDR1 and CDR2 sequences are MNHNS and SASEGT. CDR3 amino acids: CASSEFHAGSSYNEQFF. CDR3 nucleotide sequence: TGTGCCAGCAGTGAATTTCACGCGGGGAGCTCCTACAATGAGCAGTTCTTC.

The chain combines TRBV29-1 with TRBJ1-3; maybe TRBD1 (6 bases). The V and J ends lost 1 base and 2 bases respectively, with 15 bases between them. Germline V gives CDR1 SQVTM, CDR2 ANQGSEA. This CDR3 contains 16 residues. CDR3 protein: CSVEGADSRAGNTIYF. In DNA form, the CDR3 reads TGCAGCGTTGAAGGGGCGGACAGTAGGGCTGGAAACACCATATATTTT.

J is TRBJ2-3 and V is TRBV28; the match to TRBD2 covers 8 bases. Germline-derived CDR1 and CDR2 are MDHEN and SYDVKM. V lost 5 bases, J lost 4 bases, and 8 bases stayed unmatched. This CDR3 contains 15 residues. Here the CDR3 DNA reads TGTGCCAGCAGTAGGCTGAGCGGGAGCTCAGATACGCAGTATTTT. As protein: CASSRLSGSSDTQYF.

In the case of this clone: The germline gene is not matched at one end of the junction; a read error may be the cause. This sequence joins TRBV5-6 and TRBJ1-2; 8 bases fit TRBD1. The CDR3 runs 15 residues. Germline V lookup: CDR1 SGHDT, CDR2 YYEEEE. CDR3 protein: CASSWDRTLYLGYAF. The CDR3, as DNA: TGTGCCAGCAGCTGGGACAGGACCTTATACTTGGGCTACGCCTTC.

The chain carries TRBV28 and TRBJ2-7; D possibly corresponds to TRBD2 (6 bases). This CDR3 has 14 amino acids. Per germline, CDR1 MDHEN and CDR2 SYDVKM. The V end lost 4 bases, the J end lost 0 bases, and 10 bases lay between the germline ends. The CDR3 is CASSWGRSSYEQYF. The CDR3 nucleotides read TGTGCCAGCAGTTGGGGGAGGAGCTCCTACGAGCAGTACTTC.

V gene TRBV10-1 combines with J gene TRBJ1-5; 9 bases fit TRBD1. The germline V gene has CDR1 WNHNN and CDR2 SYGVQD (reference sequence). The CDR3 runs 19 residues. The J segment lost 5 bases and the V segment lost 4 bases, leaving 18 bases of the junction unmatched. Here the CDR3 reads CASSGPRTGAPLRDQPQHF. CDR3 coding DNA: TGCGCCAGCAGTGGCCCTCGGACAGGGGCTCCCCTCCGGGATCAGCCCCAGCATTTT.

This sequence joins TRBV28 and TRBJ2-3, with TRBD2 matching over 7 bases. Germline trimming cut 6 bases from V and 7 bases from J; bases unmatched to any gene: 4. Looked up from germline, CDR1 is MDHEN and CDR2 is SYDVKM. The CDR3 sequence is 12 residues long. The DNA of the CDR3 is TGTGCCAGCAGGTCACTAGCGAATACGCAGTATTTT. This sequence encodes CASRSLANTQYF. The whole variable domain, filled in from reference TRBV28 and TRBJ2-3, reads DVKVTQSSRYLVKRTGEKVFLECVQDMDHENMFWYRQDPGLGLRLIYFSYDVKMKEKGDIPEGYSVSREKKERFSLILESASTNQTSMYLCASRSLANTQYFGPGTRLTVL.

This clone appeared once. This chain links TRBV7-8 with TRBJ1-6; D unresolved. Trimming shortened V by 1 base and J by 8 bases, and 9 bases separated the two germline ends. Germline lookup yields CDR1 SGHVS and CDR2 FQNEAQ. This CDR3 is 14 amino acids long. The CDR3 DNA follows: TGTGCCAGCAGCTTAGGACGGGTTTATTCACCCCTCCACTTT. It yields the protein CASSLGRVYSPLHF.

V is TRBV7-8 and J is TRBJ1-3; D gene ambiguous. Deletions cut 7 bases from V and 2 bases from J, with 21 bases between. The V gene's germline CDR1 is SGHVS and CDR2 FQNEAQ. The CDR3 is 17 amino acids. CDR3 sequence (DNA): TGTGCCAGCATCCCCCCCGGTGATGTCGTCCCTGGAAACACCATATATTTT. This sequence encodes CASIPPGDVVPGNTIYF.

The chain joins TRBV27 to TRBJ1-3; tentative D call: TRBD1 (5 bases). CDR1 and CDR2 from the germline V gene are MNHEY and SMNVEV (reference sequence). The CDR3 spans 16 residues. V was trimmed by 7 bases and J by 0 bases, leaving 16 bases between them. The CDR3 region is CASMVLGGLSGNTIYF. CDR3 DNA: TGTGCCAGCATGGTGCTCGGGGGACTCTCTGGAAACACCATATATTTT.